A single T cell receptor (beta chain) is shown here with its context. The data were produced by immunoSEQ multiplex PCR, yet TCRdb's version contains in-frame clones alone and is incomplete. This table has about 130,000 clones, roughly 86% appearing once. These data are taken from a study of blood T cell repertoires in COVID-19. CDR1 and CDR2 from the germline V gene are MNHEY and SVGAGI. Trimming shortened V by 5 bases and J by 4 bases, and 9 bases separated the two germline ends. This CDR3 contains 14 residues. This clonotype originated in a woman in her 70s with COVID-19, enrolled during active disease. Material: peripheral blood. The chain joins TRBV6-5 to TRBJ1-6; D is ambiguous. The CDR3 nucleotides read TGTGCCAGCAGTCGGACTCTTTATAATTCACCCCTCCACTTT. This translates into CASSRTLYNSPLHF.